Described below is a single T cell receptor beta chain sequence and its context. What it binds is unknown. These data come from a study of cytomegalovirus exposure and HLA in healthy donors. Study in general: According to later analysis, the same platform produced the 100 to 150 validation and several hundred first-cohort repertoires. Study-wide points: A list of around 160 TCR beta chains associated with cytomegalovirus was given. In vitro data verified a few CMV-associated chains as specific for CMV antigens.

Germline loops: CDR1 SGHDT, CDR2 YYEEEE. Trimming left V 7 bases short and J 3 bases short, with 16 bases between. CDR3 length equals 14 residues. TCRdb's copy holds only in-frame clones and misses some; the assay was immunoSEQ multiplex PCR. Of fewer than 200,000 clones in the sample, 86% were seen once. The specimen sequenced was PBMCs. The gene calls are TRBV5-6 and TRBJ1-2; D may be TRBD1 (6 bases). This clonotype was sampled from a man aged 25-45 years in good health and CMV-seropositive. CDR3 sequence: CASDLDGGHYGYTF. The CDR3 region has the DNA TGTGCCAGCGACCTCGATGGGGGCCACTATGGCTACACCTTC. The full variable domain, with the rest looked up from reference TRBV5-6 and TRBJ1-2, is DAGVTQSPTHLIKTRGQQVTLRCSPKSGHDTVSWYQQALGQGPQFIFQYYEEEERQRGNFPDRFSGHQFPNYSSELNVNALLLGDSALYLCASDLDGGHYGYTFGSGTRLTVV.